This TCR beta chain was documented in a study of regulatory T cells in long-lasting Graves disease (dated by TCRdb to the early 2020s). Describing the broader study: Newly diagnosed Graves' disease patients had taken antithyroid drugs for less than 3 months. The study was registered as a clinical trial and conducted in China. This study used TCR sequencing and RNA sequencing of peripheral blood to compare persistent Graves' disease patients against newly diagnosed Graves' disease patients. A total of around 35 samples underwent TCR sequencing, from roughly 13 patients with persistent Graves' disease and 20 or so patients with newly diagnosed Graves' disease. The investigation overall reported the following: Persistent disease showed preferential use of TRBV28, TRBJ1-2 and TRBJ2-5, whereas newly diagnosed disease favored TRBV20-1 and TRBJ2-1. Persistent patients shared more public clonotypes among themselves (around 3,000) than newly diagnosed patients did (approximately 870). The authors acknowledged the small sample size as a limitation that may reduce accuracy. Lower TCR Shannon entropy and fewer highly expanded clones were observed in persistent Graves' disease patients than in newly diagnosed patients, which suggested clonal expansion. Sequencing and analysis were restricted to the TCR beta chain. The study examined only peripheral blood because the primary lesion, thyroid tissue, could not be accessed.

This sample's time point label indicates: newly diagnosed GD, antithyroid drugs for less than 3 months. For both TCR sequencing and RNA sequencing, RNA was extracted from PBMCs in TRIzol. Graves' disease was diagnosed according to American Thyroid Association guidelines. The patients came from an endocrinology department in Xi'an, China. Each patient gave roughly 8.4 milliliters of peripheral blood, collected in an EDTA anticoagulant tube. Ficoll Paque Plus density gradient separation was used to isolate PBMCs, and no further T cell sorting was done. An Agilent 2100 Bioanalyzer and agarose gel were used to check RNA quality, and a NanoDrop 2000 was used to measure RNA concentration. In its sample, this clonotype was seen many times. Its antigen specificity is not known. The sample holds no much larger clone one base away, and base qualities are not on file. The CDR3 starts with the cysteine, ends with the phenylalanine, and has 13 residues. The DNA shown is the 39-base CDR3, in frame from base 1. At the junction V is shortened by 4 bases and J by 2 bases; bases outside the gene matches: 2. CDR1 and CDR2 (DFQATT, SNEGSKA) derive from the germline V gene (reference sequence).

Preparation of the library involved multiplex PCR. This sample was sequenced with an Illumina HiSeq 4000. CDR3 regions were amplified by Arm-PCR with iRepertoire HTBI primers to construct TCR beta libraries. Before sequencing, the PCR products went through gel purification. The authors' pipeline ran thus. A total of around 59 TRBV and 14 TRBJ segments were identified across samples and were used for gene usage analysis of CDR3 amino acid clonotypes. COPE and FqMerger were used to merge the filtered high-quality paired reads into contigs. BLAST was used to align contigs to the IMGT TRBV, TRBD and TRBJ reference genes, and CDR3 was defined following IMGT. Clonotypes above 0.1% frequency were classified as highly expanded clones. Repertoire diversity was measured by Shannon entropy, and V-J evenness by the Gini coefficient. Public clonotypes were defined as clonotypes shared by more than one individual. The public sequencing data were trimmed at Q25 with fastp and processed into clonotypes with MiXCR by TCRdb, which kept only in-frame beta chains. Each entry is one CDR3 protein sequence, shown with its most common DNA and genes. The V and J calls come from TCRdb's annotation, not from the publication. The table for this sample lists 450,000 to 600,000 distinct CDR3 sequences; approximately 13% of them were counted only once. The ten largest account for 10% of the sample.

This sample was shared with a second study, whose subject was T cells in Graves' hyperthyroidism and ophthalmopathy. As described in the second report: Graves' hyperthyroidism was defined as stable when no progression to ophthalmopathy occurred over 18 months of follow-up. Hyperthyroidism patients were newly diagnosed, had a disease duration of under 2 months, and were aged 18 to 65 years. Any patient with an uncontrolled infection, another autoimmune disease, pregnancy or lactation was excluded. Clinical symptoms, serum thyroxine and TRAb, thyroid ultrasound, and orbital computed tomography formed the basis for the diagnoses. The TCR CDR3 was subjected to a first round of RT-PCR using the HTBI primer set and the Qiagen OneStep RT-PCR kit. Most expanded thyroid clonotypes (frequency above 0.001) were also detected in blood, suggesting blood repertoires may reflect thyroid immune responses. In cross-validation, a model built on a 13 V-J signature told ophthalmopathy apart from stable hyperthyroidism with 87.88% sensitivity and about 81% specificity, and in testing the same model reached 80%/75%. In validation, progression to ophthalmopathy was predicted by the model with 70.59% sensitivity and 72% to 85% specificity, a median of about 6.4 months before onset. TCR V-J signatures able to tell the groups apart were searched for in a discovery cohort of 100 or so patients, of whom 40 to 45 had Graves' ophthalmopathy and roughly 58 had stable Graves' hyperthyroidism. Prospective prediction of ophthalmopathy was tested in an independent validation cohort consisting of some 20 hyperthyroidism patients and over 15 patients who later progressed to ophthalmopathy. The 100 discovery patients were divided at random into training and test sets in a 7:3 ratio. In several Graves' hyperthyroidism patients, the study also compared T-cell repertoires from thyroid tissue with T-cell repertoires from blood. After blood sampling, hyperthyroidism patients were treated with methimazole at a starting dose of 30 mg daily, and ophthalmopathy patients were treated with high-dose intravenous methylprednisolone. Libraries were constructed in a second round of multiplex PCR, after which size selection and purification were performed. Libraries were sequenced paired-end with 100 bp reads on an Illumina HiSeq2000. Raw data were processed with SOAPnuke, discarding reads with adapters, uncalled bases, mean Phred below 15, or no exact constant-primer or identifier match. COPE v1.2.5 was used to merge the high-quality paired reads, and each unique nucleotide sequence was defined as a clonotype. MiTCR v1.1 was used to align the clonotypes against IMGT TRBV, TRBD and TRBJ reference segments. Analysis was restricted to V-J combinations with a frequency above 0.0001, which covered roughly 99% of repertoires. A TCS score was defined as the ratio of F50 (clonal expansion) to E x V (chaos), with BLOSUM62-based TCRdist applied between CDR3 peptides within each V-J. Welch's t-statistics and random forest reduced around 520 V-J features to 10 to 15, which were used in a naive Bayes classifier (R e1071). Sample size was not statistically predetermined, and blinding of investigators to group allocation was not performed. The paper reports TCR Vbeta CDR3 sequencing of more than 120 peripheral blood samples: some 44 ophthalmopathy, about 75 hyperthyroidism and approximately 17 progressor patients.

The chain employs TRBV20-1 and TRBJ2-3; 8 middle bases align to TRBD1. The sample here was peripheral blood mononuclear cells (PBMCs), taken at new diagnosis, from a patient treated with antithyroid drugs. This TCR was recovered from a man aged 25 to 40 with Graves disease. Donor details come from another sample of the same person, matched by shared clones. The CDR3 protein is CSAIRGPTDTQYF. The sequence in DNA is TGCAGTGCTATCAGGGGGCCCACAGATACGCAGTATTTT.